This note documents a single TCR beta chain sequence. The specificity of this receptor is unknown. No much larger clonotype is one base removed from it; base qualities were not supplied. The CDR3 regions of human TCRbeta chains were analyzed by immunosequencing. Processing in the source paper ran as follows. Repertoire TCRs were checked for matches against a reference library of SARS-CoV-2-specific TCRs that had been generated using the MIRA antigen-specificity platform. Breadth was defined as the fraction of unique TCRs that were SARS-CoV-2-associated. Depth was defined as the fraction of total T cells that were SARS-CoV-2-associated. Using the MIRA data, each spike-specific TCR was assigned both to the spike region to which the TCR was reactive and to a CD4 or CD8 class. Log10-transformed breadth and depth values were compared by one-way ANOVA with Sidak's multiple comparisons tests. Imported from immuneACCESS, the table was reduced by TCRdb to in-frame sequences with V and J called. These copies leave out some clones; in studies compared against another copy, an unresolved V gene accounts for under half, and the cause of the remainder is not known. Clone size and the V and J calls come from that table; the DNA yielded D and trimming. The sample has 90,000 to 150,000 clones on record, 86% of them singletons. Roughly 15% of the sample is in the top ten clones.

The time point label for this specimen denotes: about 28 days (+/-7) after the second vaccine dose. AZD1222 recipients given second doses at about 4 weeks or at about 12 weeks were pooled, since spike-specific TCR depth and breadth were not found to differ between the two schedules. The vaccinee samples were drawn from two UK trials, COV001 and COV002, one of which was a single-blind randomized controlled phase 2/3 trial testing AZD1222 (ChAdOx1 nCoV-19) in healthy adults. For TCRbeta chain sequencing, PBMC samples from trial participants were taken at day 0 and at day 28 after the second dose. The CDR3 spans 16 residues, from the cysteine through the phenylalanine. The entry retains the CDR3 DNA only, 48 bases that are in frame from base 1. As encoded in the germline V gene, CDR1 is ENHRY while CDR2 is SYGVKD. V and J lose 3 bases and 3 bases, and a span of 17 bases separates them. The data originate from a study of T cell responses to AZD1222 COVID-19 vaccine (dated by TCRdb to the early 2020s). Background for the entire study: A total of over 230 trial participants underwent TCR sequencing, of whom 200 to 220 had received two doses of AZD1222 and approximately 25 had received two doses of the MenACWY control vaccine. Trial participants were enrolled by age into subgroups of 18-55, 56-69 and 70-plus years, and 148, 28 and 57 TCR-sequenced participants, respectively, were included in these subgroups.

What the work shows at the level of the full study, not this receptor alone: Reportedly, almost half of the unique spike-specific TCRs recognized epitopes lying outside the regions that are mutated in the B.1.351 and B.1.1.7 variants. Only 5 to 7 AZD1222 recipients were SARS-CoV-2 seropositive at baseline, limiting conclusions about previously exposed vaccinees. After two AZD1222 doses, spike-specific TCR breadth and depth were significantly higher than at day 0 and than in MenACWY recipients. Participants were mostly white British, with more females than males. The authors suggested clonal diversity may have been underestimated. Because no day 14 peak-response samples were available, repertoires were characterized only after the peak T cell response. In the small 56-69-year group, the increase in depth fell short of significance, most likely because of low power. Vaccine-associated CD4 TCRs spanned the whole spike protein, with dominant responses in regions 160-218 and 743-854.

The chain uses TRBV10-3 and TRBJ1-2; the D gene cannot be resolved reliably. The material was peripheral blood, obtained 28 days after the second AZD1222 dose. The sequence was collected from an adult who received the AZD1222 COVID-19 vaccine. The sequenced DNA is TGTGCCATCAGTGACCACCAACGGGGTAAGGACTATGGCTACACCTTC. Translation gives CAISDHQRGKDYGYTF.